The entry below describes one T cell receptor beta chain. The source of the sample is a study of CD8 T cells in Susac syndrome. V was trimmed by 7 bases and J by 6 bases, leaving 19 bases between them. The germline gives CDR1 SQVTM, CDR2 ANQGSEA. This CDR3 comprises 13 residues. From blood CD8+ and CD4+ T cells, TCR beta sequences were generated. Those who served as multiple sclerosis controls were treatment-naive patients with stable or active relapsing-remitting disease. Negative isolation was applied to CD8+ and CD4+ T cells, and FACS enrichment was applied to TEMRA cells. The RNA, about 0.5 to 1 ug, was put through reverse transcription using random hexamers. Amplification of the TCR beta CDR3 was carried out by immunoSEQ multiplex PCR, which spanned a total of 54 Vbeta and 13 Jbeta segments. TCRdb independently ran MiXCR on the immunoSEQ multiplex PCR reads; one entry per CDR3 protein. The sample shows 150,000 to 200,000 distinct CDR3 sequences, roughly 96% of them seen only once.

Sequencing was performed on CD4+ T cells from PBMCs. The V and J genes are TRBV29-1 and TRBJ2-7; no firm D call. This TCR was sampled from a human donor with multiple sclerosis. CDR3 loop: CSAAPTRMGEQYF. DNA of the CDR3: TGCAGCGCAGCCCCCACAAGGATGGGCGAGCAGTACTTC.